Below are 19 T cell receptor beta chains sequenced from a single sample in a study of tumor-infiltrating lymphocytes in primary liver carcinoma. RNA was extracted from whole blood without cell sorting, alongside germline DNA. The authors made TCR beta cDNA from roughly 480 ng total RNA with a constant-region primer. Slightly modified ARM-PCR with three nested multiplex PCR rounds yielded TCR beta libraries. Use of TRBV1-TRBV30 forward primers with a C-beta reverse primer characterized the first two PCR rounds, which lasted about 11 cycles each. TCRdb reprocessed the multiplex PCR reads with MiXCR, giving one entry per CDR3 protein. The sample holds approximately 340,000 distinct CDR3 sequences, approximately 65% seen once. The sequencing input was peripheral blood. The receptors were gathered from a man between 35 and 55 years old with primary liver carcinoma and hepatitis B virus infection.

As concerns this clonotype: Its ends do not fully match the called genes, so a read error is possible. The CDR3 protein is CVSSQSSDRGYGYTF. In nucleotides, the CDR3 is TGTGTCAGCAGCCAATCGTCTGACAGGGGCTATGGCTACACCTTT. This chain joins TRBV11-1 and TRBJ1-2, with TRBD1 matching over 8 bases. Germline CDR1 SGHAT, CDR2 FQDESV (reference sequence). This CDR3 is built from 15 residues.

As regards this clonotype: A read error may explain this, as a much larger clone is one base away. V usage is TRBV6-1 and J usage is TRBJ2-7; perhaps TRBD1 as D (6 bases). Germline V gene data show CDR1 as MNHNS and CDR2 as SASEGT. The CDR3 consists of 15 residues. DNA for the CDR3: TGTGCCAGCGGTGAATGGTTGAGGACAGACTACGAGCAGTACTTC. It codes for CASGEWLRTDYEQYF.

A word on this clonotype: A much bigger clone sits one base away, suggesting this may be a read error. The chain joins TRBV6-5 to TRBJ2-1; D may be TRBD1 (5 bases). Trimming shortened V by 2 bases and J by 7 bases, and 12 bases separated the two germline ends. There are 14 residues in the CDR3. The germline gives CDR1 MNHEY, CDR2 SVGAGI. This CDR3 is CASSYIARVNEQFF. CDR3 DNA sequence: TGTGCCAGCAGTTACATCGCCAGGGTAAATGAGCAGTTCTTC.

With respect to this clonotype: The junction departs from germline at one end; a sequencing error may be responsible. CDR3 sequence reads: CASSQEDTSYHEEYF. The CDR3 nucleotides read TGTGCCAGCAGTCAAGAGGATACCTCCTACCACGAGGAGTACTTC. V usage is TRBV4-2 and J usage is TRBJ2-7; D is undetermined. The CDR3 loop spans 15 amino acids. The germline V gene encodes CDR1 LGHNA and CDR2 YNFKEQ.

This clonotype occurred many times. The DNA for the CDR3 is TGTGCCAGCAGAGCGGTTTCTAATGAGCAGTTCTTC. It yields the protein CASRAVSNEQFF. The rearrangement links TRBV6-5 to TRBJ2-1; D might be TRBD2 (5 bases). V lost 6 bases and J lost 7, with 10 bases in between. This CDR3 spans 12 amino acids. Per germline, CDR1 MNHEY and CDR2 SVGAGI.

This chain links TRBV28 with TRBJ1-4; no clear D gene. V was clipped by 4 bases and J by 5 bases, with 11 bases between them. The germline V gene has CDR1 MDHEN and CDR2 SYDVKM. CDR3 length equals 14 residues. CDR3 protein: CASSSPGINEKLFF. CDR3 DNA: TGTGCCAGCAGTTCTCCCGGGATCAATGAAAAACTGTTTTTT.

Details on this clonotype: Mismatch with germline at one junction end may stem from a read error. The chain is built from TRBV11-2 and TRBJ2-7; 8 nucleotides align to TRBD2. Germline-derived CDR1 and CDR2 are SGHAT and FQNNGV. This CDR3 is 15 amino acids long. The CDR3 DNA reads TGTGTCAGCAGGAAAACTAGCGGTGGCCTATACGAGCAGTACTTC. Translated: CVSRKTSGGLYEQYF.

In regard to this clonotype: This may arise from a read error, as a much more abundant clone is one base away. The chain recombines TRBV6-5 with TRBJ2-7; D gene unclear. CDR3 length: 15 residues. Trimming left V 2 bases short and J 2 bases short, with 13 bases between. Germline CDR1 MNHEY, CDR2 SVGAGI. CDR3 sequence: CASSYTNPLTYEQYF. DNA of the CDR3: TGTGCCAGCAGTTACACGAATCCACTCACCTACGAGCAGTACTTC.

The CDR3 nucleotides read TGTGCCAGCAGCTTAGTAGCGATGGCTAGTAGAGCCAATGAGCAGTTCTTC. It codes for CASSLVAMASRANEQFF. This chain uses TRBV11-2 with TRBJ2-1, with D perhaps TRBD2 (5 bases). CDR1 SGHAT and CDR2 FQNNGV come from the germline V gene. V lost 1 base and J 6 bases, leaving 19 bases between the germline ends. The CDR3 spans 17 residues.

As regards this clonotype: A junction end diverges from the germline sequence, so it may reflect a read error. The rearrangement uses TRBV7-8 and TRBJ2-1; 8 bases are a match to TRBD1. Germline V gene lookup returns CDR1 SGHVS and CDR2 FQNEAQ. This CDR3 is built from 16 residues. CDR3 protein: CASSLGNRGLQNDQFF. CDR3 bases: TGTGCCAGCAGCTTAGGAAACAGGGGGTTGCAAAATGACCAGTTCTTC.

To note about this clonotype: A much bigger clone sits one base away, suggesting this may be a read error. The chain joins TRBV12-3 or TRBV12-4 to TRBJ2-3; possibly TRBD2 for D (6 bases). Trimming stripped 5 bases from V and 5 bases from J, with 17 bases between. This CDR3 has 15 residues. In DNA form, the CDR3 reads TGTGCCAGCAGTCGGGACTCCCTCTACAGAGATACGCAGTATTTT. This encodes CASSRDSLYRDTQYF.

This clonotype has a count of ten or more. The V and J genes are TRBV10-2 and TRBJ2-7, with D maybe TRBD1 (6 bases). This CDR3 spans 15 amino acids. The germline gives CDR1 WSHSY, CDR2 SAAADI. The V end lost 2 bases, the J end lost 4 bases, and 15 bases lay between the germline ends. The CDR3 DNA reads as TGCGCCAGCAGTGAGGACCGGGACACGCGATACGAGCAGTACTTC. It codes for CASSEDRDTRYEQYF.

This rearrangement joins TRBV11-2 to TRBJ2-5; perhaps TRBD1 as D (6 bases). V dropped 4 bases and J dropped 11 bases, with 23 bases sitting between them. CDR3 length: 15 amino acids. Germline V lookup: CDR1 SGHAT, CDR2 FQNNGV. The chain's CDR3 is CASSSQRTVQVTQYF. The CDR3 bases are TGTGCCAGCAGCTCCCAGAGGACAGTGCAAGTGACTCAGTACTTC.

This clonotype was counted only a few times. The chain joins TRBV14 to TRBJ1-6; TRBD1 might be the D (5 bases). Per germline, CDR1 SGHDN and CDR2 FVKESK. This CDR3 has 14 residues. V lost 1 base, J lost 10 bases, and 11 bases lay in between. The DNA of the CDR3 is TGTGCCAGCAGCCAAGGTCAGGGCTCATCACCCCTCCACTTT. Translated: CASSQGQGSSPLHF.

With regard to this clonotype: Compared with germline, one end of the junction differs, possibly owing to a read error. The chain couples TRBV6-2 or TRBV6-3 to TRBJ2-7, with D tentatively TRBD1 (6 bases). The CDR3 has 14 residues. CDR1 is MNHEY and CDR2 is SVGEGT in the germline V gene. Written as DNA, the CDR3 is TGTGCCAGCAGCATCTCATATGGGGGCTACGAGCAATACTTC. Translated, it gives CASSISYGGYEQYF.

The gene calls are TRBV7-9 and TRBJ2-3; 9 bases are shared with TRBD2. Trimming at V came to 9 bases and at J to 1 base, leaving 8 bases not matched to a gene. The CDR3 is 15 residues long. In germline, CDR1 is SEHNR, CDR2 FQNEAQ (reference sequence). CDR3 amino acids: CARGTSPPGTDTQYF. CDR3 bases: TGTGCCAGAGGGACTAGCCCACCTGGCACAGATACGCAGTATTTT.

V and J are TRBV5-4 and TRBJ2-2, with 7 positions matching TRBD2. Trimming cost V 4 bases and J 6 bases; bases outside gene matches: 12. This CDR3 is built from 16 residues. Germline V CDR1 and CDR2: SGHNT, YYREEE (reference sequence). The CDR3: CASSPLGGRIAGELFF. CDR3 coding DNA: TGTGCCAGCAGCCCCCTTGGCGGGAGAATAGCCGGGGAGCTGTTTTTT.

With regard to this clonotype: An end of the junction differs from the germline gene, which may be a read error. The CDR3 nucleotides read TGTGCCACCAGCTTAGTGGGGGGGAACACAGATACACAGTATTTT. Its protein is CATSLVGGNTDTQYF. The V gene is TRBV11-2, the J gene TRBJ2-3, with TRBD2 identical over 7 bases. The CDR3 has 15 residues. The V gene's germline CDR1 is SGHAT and CDR2 FQNNGV.

This clonotype was observed a handful of times. This rearrangement joins TRBV5-1 to TRBJ2-1, with D unclear. V was clipped by 2 bases and J by 5 bases, with 8 bases between them. In germline, CDR1 is SGHRS, CDR2 YFSETQ. The CDR3 is 13 residues long. CDR3 protein: CASSFEQNNEQFF. The DNA for the CDR3 is TGCGCCAGCAGCTTTGAACAGAACAATGAGCAGTTCTTC.